The subject of this entry is one T cell receptor (beta chain). Unique molecular identifiers were attached to individual cDNA molecules within the library. TCRdb itself ran the RACE reads through MiXCR, one entry per CDR3 protein. This sample has about 30,000 distinct CDR3 sequences, with around a tenth found just once. Stated time point: pre-sensitization, week 0. Stated treatment: therapeutic diphenylcyclopropenone sensitization with weekly scalp DPC. Whole blood, unfractionated, served as the material for total RNA extraction. This sample is drawn from a study of human T cells and chemical hapten exposure. The CDR3 has 15 amino acids. V was clipped by 6 bases and J by 3 bases; unmatched bases: 7. CDR1 and CDR2 from the germline V gene are MNHNY and SVGAGI (reference sequence).

The material was whole blood, obtained in connection with sensitization to the hapten diphenylcyclopropenone (DPC). This sequence was found in a man in his fifties with alopecia areata. Some clones in this sample may be carry-over from other donors' samples. The chain employs TRBV6-6 and TRBJ1-1, with 10 nucleotides matching TRBD1. The CDR3 here is CASRSGTGDDTEAFF. CDR3 nucleotides: TGTGCCAGCAGGTCGGGGACAGGGGACGACACTGAAGCTTTCTTT.